This is a list of T cell receptor beta chains from one sample in a study of T cells in Graves' hyperthyroidism and ophthalmopathy. TCRdb fed the multiplex PCR reads into MiXCR, producing one record per CDR3 protein. The table has approximately 690,000 distinct CDR3 sequences, about 14% seen once. Specimen: blood. Receptors originate from a woman between 45 and 65 years old with Graves' ophthalmopathy. Each CDR3 is given with its conserved first and last residue. The D gene is left open where the match is weak. Not every row has a clone size; where given, it reads once, few, many or a size class.

>NA|TRBV9|TRBJ2-1|NA
TGTGCCAGCACCGTTACGGGGGACTTCTACAATGAGCAGTTCTTC
CASTVTGDFYNEQFF
>many|TRBV7-9|TRBJ2-5|NA
TGTGCCAGCAGCTTGCAAGGGGTTCCCTCAAAAGAGACCCAGTACTTC
CASSLQGVPSKETQYF
>many|TRBV18|TRBJ2-1|NA
TGTGCCAGCTCAACCGGGCAGCTCGCCTACAATGAGCAGTTCTTC
CASSTGQLAYNEQFF
>many|TRBV27|TRBJ2-4|NA
TGTGCCAGCAGTTTATCACTGGGCAGGGCGGACATTCAGTACTTC
CASSLSLGRADIQYF
>few|TRBV12-3/TRBV12-4|TRBJ2-2|TRBD2
TGTGCCAGCAGACCGACTAGCGGGAGGGGGAACACCGGGGAGCTGTTTTTT
CASRPTSGRGNTGELFF
>NA|TRBV15|TRBJ2-7|NA
TGTGCCACCAGCAGAGAGAATACAGGTTACGAGCAGTACTTC
CATSRENTGYEQYF
>many|TRBV7-8|TRBJ1-2|TRBD1
TGTGCCAGCAGCTTAGCTACGTCGGGACAGGGATACTATGGCTACACCTTC
CASSLATSGQGYYGYTF
>many|TRBV28|TRBJ1-1|NA
TGTGCCAGCGGGATCCGGGATCCCTTAACTGAAGCTTTCTTT
CASGIRDPLTEAFF
>many|TRBV4-2|TRBJ2-1|NA
TGTGCCAGCAGCCAAGGAGGTAGTAGCGGCAACAATGAGCAGTTCTTC
CASSQGGSSGNNEQFF
>many|TRBV14|TRBJ2-7|NA
TGTGCCAGCAGCCAAGATCAAAACTCCTACGAGCAGTACTTC
CASSQDQNSYEQYF
>NA|TRBV5-1|TRBJ2-7|TRBD1
TGCGCCAGCAGCTTTAAACAGGGGGAACACGAGCAGTACTTC
CASSFKQGEHEQYF
>NA|TRBV27|TRBJ2-6|TRBD1
TGTGCCAGCAGTCTGATACAGGGGTTTTTAAACTCTGGGGCCAACGTCCTGACTTTC
CASSLIQGFLNSGANVLTF
>many|TRBV28|TRBJ2-1|NA
TGTGCCGCAGGGTTGGGATCCCAATACAATGAGCAGTTCTTC
CAAGLGSQYNEQFF
>many|TRBV5-1|TRBJ2-1|NA
TGCGCCAGCAGCTTCATCAGTACTATTCGCTCCTACAATGAGCAGTTCTTC
CASSFISTIRSYNEQFF
>many|TRBV7-3|TRBJ2-7|NA
TGTGCCAGCAGCTTTAAAGGGGGGAGCGAGCAGTACTTC
CASSFKGGSEQYF
>many|TRBV11-3|TRBJ1-1|NA
TGTGCCAGCAGCTTAAGTAAAACTCTGGGACAGAACACTGAAGCTTTCTTT
CASSLSKTLGQNTEAFF
>NA|TRBV5-1|TRBJ2-2|NA
TGCGCCAGCAGGACTTTACGACAGGTGAGGCCTCCGGAACCGGGGGAGCTGTTTTTT
CASRTLRQVRPPEPGELFF
>many|TRBV5-8|TRBJ1-5|NA
TGTGCCAGCAGCCCAGAGGAATATAGCAATCAGCCCCAGCATTTT
CASSPEEYSNQPQHF
>many|TRBV5-1|TRBJ2-4|NA
TGCGCCAGCAGCTTAGGACAGGGAGGGAGAATGGCGGCCAAAAACATTCAGTACTTC
CASSLGQGGRMAAKNIQYF
>many|TRBV7-9|TRBJ1-1|NA
TGTGCCCTAATGAAGGAGGTTAAAGCTTTCTTT
CALMKEVKAFF
>many|TRBV2|TRBJ1-5|NA
TGTGCCAGCAGTGATTCCGGGCTGAACTTCAATCAGCCCCAGCATTTT
CASSDSGLNFNQPQHF
>many|TRBV29-1|TRBJ1-2|NA
TGCAGCGTTGGGGCAGGCTATGGCTACACCTTC
CSVGAGYGYTF
>many|TRBV5-1|TRBJ2-3|TRBD2
TGCGCCAGCAGCCAACAGACTAGCGGGAGCACAGATACGCAGTATTTT
CASSQQTSGSTDTQYF
>NA|TRBV27|TRBJ1-5|NA
TGTGCCAGCAGCCCGCAGGGTCTCACTCAGCCCCAGCATTTT
CASSPQGLTQPQHF
>NA|TRBV6-2/TRBV6-3|TRBJ2-5|NA
TGTGCCAGCAGGACCCAGACTTACCAAGAGACCCAGTACTTC
CASRTQTYQETQYF
>many|TRBV7-3|TRBJ2-2|TRBD2
TGTGCCAGCAGCATCAGGACTAGCGGCAAAACCGGGGAGCTGTTTTTT
CASSIRTSGKTGELFF
>NA|TRBV20-1|TRBJ2-2|NA
TGCAGTGCTAGAGTCCCCAGGGGTCGCGGTAGCACCGGGGAGCTGTTTTTT
CSARVPRGRGSTGELFF
>few|TRBV28|TRBJ2-2|TRBD1
TGTGCCAGCAGGAACACAGGGGACACCGGGGAGCTGTTTTTT
CASRNTGDTGELFF
>NA|TRBV29-1|TRBJ2-6|NA
TGCGGCGTTGGACGTGGGGCCAACGTCCTGACTTTC
CGVGRGANVLTF
>many|TRBV12-3/TRBV12-4|TRBJ2-5|TRBD2
TGTGCCAGCAGTTCCGGGACTAGCGGGACCGAGACCCAGTACTTC
CASSSGTSGTETQYF
>NA|TRBV11-2|TRBJ1-2|NA
TGTGCCAGCAGCTCTACGGGGGGTCCTGTATATGGCTACACCTTC
CASSSTGGPVYGYTF
>NA|TRBV12-3/TRBV12-4|TRBJ2-7|NA
TGTGCCAGCAGGCTTCCTTCATCCTACGAGCAGTACTTC
CASRLPSSYEQYF
>many|TRBV28|TRBJ2-2|NA
TGTGCCAGCAGGGGGCCCGAGGGGACCGGGGAGCTGTTTTTT
CASRGPEGTGELFF
>NA|TRBV2|TRBJ2-5|TRBD2
TGTGCCAGCAGTGAAAGTTGGACTAGCGGGAATACGGAGACCCAGTACTTC
CASSESWTSGNTETQYF
>few|TRBV12-3/TRBV12-4|TRBJ1-6|NA
TGTGCCAGCAGTTTAGTAGGCGGGCGAGGAGGCTCACCCCTCCACTTT
CASSLVGGRGGSPLHF
>many|TRBV7-2|TRBJ2-3|TRBD2
TGTGCCAGCAGCTTACTTCCTAGCGGGAGTCTCACAGATACGCAGTATTTT
CASSLLPSGSLTDTQYF
>many|TRBV2|TRBJ2-7|TRBD2
TGTGCCAGCAGTGGGCAAGGACTAGCGGGACGGTACGAGCAGTACTTC
CASSGQGLAGRYEQYF
>NA|TRBV7-9|TRBJ2-2|NA
TGTGCCAGCAGCTTAAGGTCCGACAATCCAAAAATCACGACCGGGGAGCTGTTTTTT
CASSLRSDNPKITTGELFF
>many|TRBV11-2|TRBJ2-1|NA
TGTGCCAGCAGCTTAGATCTAGGTTGGGGTGAGCAGTTCTTC
CASSLDLGWGEQFF
>once|TRBV4-3|TRBJ1-2|NA
TGCGCCAGCAGCCAAGGAGGGACACCGTTGGGGGTAGGCTACACCTTC
CASSQGGTPLGVGYTF
>few|TRBV18|TRBJ2-2|TRBD1
TGTGCCAGCTCACCCATTACAGGGGACACCGGGGAGCTGTTTTTT
CASSPITGDTGELFF
>many|TRBV11-3|TRBJ2-4|TRBD1
TGTGCCAGCAGCTTAGGGGGACAGGGTGAAAACATTCAGTACTTC
CASSLGGQGENIQYF
>many|TRBV12-5|TRBJ2-3|NA
TGTGCTAGTGGTTTGGGACACCCCACAGATACGCAGTATTTT
CASGLGHPTDTQYF